This T cell receptor beta chain was found in a study of vaccination and CD4 T cells after COVID-19. Treatment meaning: roughly 10-day PBMC culture with coronavirus spike peptide pools or control peptides (ViraFEST assay). V was clipped by 3 bases and J by 9 bases; unmatched bases: 9. Germline values: CDR1 SEHNR, CDR2 FQNEAQ (reference sequence). This CDR3 has 16 residues. A word on this clonotype: Its antigen is still unknown.

Sequenced with the Oncomine TCR Beta short-read assay was DNA taken from cultured CD4+ T cells. TCRdb re-called the PCR reads with MiXCR, one entry per CDR3 protein. The table has approximately 15,000 distinct CDR3 sequences, about 83% seen once. The receptor was isolated from a human donor who received a COVID-19 vaccine. The sample here was CD4+ T cells from blood, cultured in vitro, taken after SARS-CoV-2 vaccination. J is TRBJ1-6 and V is TRBV7-9, with 9 bases matching TRBD1. This chain's CDR3 is CASSLPRQGGSSPLHF. The CDR3 DNA reads as TGTGCCAGCAGCTTGCCGAGACAGGGGGGGAGTTCACCCCTCCACTTT.